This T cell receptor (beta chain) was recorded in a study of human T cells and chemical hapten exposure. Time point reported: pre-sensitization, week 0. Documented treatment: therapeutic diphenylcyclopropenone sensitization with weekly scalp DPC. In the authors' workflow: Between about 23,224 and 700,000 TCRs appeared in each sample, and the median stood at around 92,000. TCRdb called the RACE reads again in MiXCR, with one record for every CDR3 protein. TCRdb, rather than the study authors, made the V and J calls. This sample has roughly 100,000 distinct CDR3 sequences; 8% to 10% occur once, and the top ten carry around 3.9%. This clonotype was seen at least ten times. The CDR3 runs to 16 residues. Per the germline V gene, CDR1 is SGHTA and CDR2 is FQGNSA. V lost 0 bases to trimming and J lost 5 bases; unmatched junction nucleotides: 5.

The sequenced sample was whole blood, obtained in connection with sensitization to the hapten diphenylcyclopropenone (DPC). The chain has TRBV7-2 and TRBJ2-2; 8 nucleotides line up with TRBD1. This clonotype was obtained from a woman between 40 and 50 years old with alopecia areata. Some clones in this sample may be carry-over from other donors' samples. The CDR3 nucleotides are TGTGCCAGCAGCTTAGCCGTGACAGGGGTAACCGGGGAGCTGTTTTTT. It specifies CASSLAVTGVTGELFF.